Listed below are T cell receptor beta chains from one sample, sequenced in a study of tumor-infiltrating lymphocytes in primary liver carcinoma. TCRdb reprocessed the multiplex PCR reads with MiXCR, giving one entry per CDR3 protein. Of 330,000 or so distinct CDR3 sequences in the sample, about two thirds are singletons; the top ten hold about 6.3%. The sequenced material came from peripheral blood. Source of these receptors: a man aged 40-55 years with primary liver carcinoma and hepatitis B virus infection. The CDR3 runs from the conserved cysteine through the conserved F or W. The D gene is left open where the match is weak. Some rows have no size entry. The others give once, few or many, or a class for an expanded clone.

CDR3nt	CDR3aa	abundance	v_gene	j_gene	d_gene
TGTGCTAGCATTAGTCCTGATCCCGAATCCTACAATGAGCAGTTCTTC	CASISPDPESYNEQFF	NA	TRBV11-2	TRBJ2-1	NA
TGTGCCAGTAGTTGGGAAGGGGAGAGTGGCTACACCTTC	CASSWEGESGYTF	NA	TRBV11-1	TRBJ1-2	NA
TGCGCCAGCAGCTTGGGGGGCGCTTACAATGAGCAGTTCTTC	CASSLGGAYNEQFF	NA	TRBV5-1	TRBJ2-1	NA
TGTACCAGCACTACGGGGGCCCCTTGGGAGCAGTACTTC	CTSTTGAPWEQYF	once	TRBV6-2/TRBV6-3	TRBJ2-7	NA
TGTGCCAGCAGCTCCGAAGTCCCGGAGGACGAGCAATACTTC	CASSSEVPEDEQYF	once	TRBV6-6	TRBJ2-7	NA
TGTGCCAGCAGTTACTCCAGGGTCTGCAATGGGCAGTTCTTC	CASSYSRVCNGQFF	NA	TRBV6-6	TRBJ2-1	NA
TGTGCCACCGCCCTCCACGAGGCTACCTACGAGCAGTACTTC	CATALHEATYEQYF	many	TRBV6-2/TRBV6-3	TRBJ2-7	NA
TGTGCCAGCAGCCATGTTTCAGGACAGCCCACTTACTCTGGGGCAGATACGCAGTATTTT	CASSHVSGQPTYSGADTQYF	many	TRBV4-2	TRBJ2-3	NA
TGTGCCAGCAGCCAACAGGACTCGGGGATCCAGTACTTC	CASSQQDSGIQYF	many	TRBV28	TRBJ2-5	NA
TGCGCCAGCAGCTTTGGGTCTGGGTCAGATACGCAGTATTTT	CASSFGSGSDTQYF	NA	TRBV5-1	TRBJ2-3	NA
TGTGCCAGAAGCGATAGAGGGAATCGGCGGTCCGGGGAGCTGTTTTTT	CARSDRGNRRSGELFF	NA	TRBV11-2	TRBJ2-2	NA
TGTGCCATAACCAAATCGGGAGAGGATTATGCTTTCTTT	CAITKSGEDYAFF	NA	TRBV11-2	TRBJ1-1	NA
TGCAGCGTTGCAAGTCTTTTGATAGCGGGACCAATGGCAGATACGCAGTATTTC	CSVASLLIAGPMADTQYF	NA	TRBV29-1	TRBJ2-3	TRBD2
TGCGCCAGCAGCACGACGGAAGAGACCCAGTACTTC	CASSTTEETQYF	once	TRBV5-1	TRBJ2-5	NA
TGCGCCAGCAGCCAAGCTTTCAGGGCTTACGAGCAGTACTTC	CASSQAFRAYEQYF	many	TRBV4-1	TRBJ2-7	NA
TGTGCCAGTAGTCCTAGGGACAGTAATGAAGCTTCCTTT	CASSPRDSNEASF	NA	TRBV19	TRBJ1-1	TRBD1
TGTGCCAGCAGCTTCGGCGGGGTTTATAGCAATCAGCCCCACCATTTT	CASSFGGVYSNQPHHF	NA	TRBV5-6	TRBJ1-5	NA
TGTGCCAGCAGCTTGGTTGGGGGAGTTGGGACCGGGGAGCTGTTTTTT	CASSLVGGVGTGELFF	NA	TRBV5-4	TRBJ2-2	NA
TGCAGCGTTGAGCAAAGAGGGGGTCGTGCCACTGAAGCTTTCTTT	CSVEQRGGRATEAFF	NA	TRBV29-1	TRBJ1-1	NA
TGTGCCAGCAGCTTAGAAGGGCCTGGGTATGAGCAGTTCTTC	CASSLEGPGYEQFF	NA	TRBV11-2	TRBJ2-1	NA
TGTACCAACAGCTTAGATTTCGAGACCCAGTACTTC	CTNSLDFETQYF	NA	TRBV11-2	TRBJ2-5	NA
TGTGCCAGCAGTGGGACAGGGTTTATGGAGCAGTTCTTC	CASSGTGFMEQFF	NA	TRBV14	TRBJ2-1	TRBD1
TGTGCCAGCAGCGCCAATCCACAGCCTAACTATGGCTACGCCTTC	CASSANPQPNYGYAF	NA	TRBV11-2	TRBJ1-2	NA
TGTGCCAGCAGCTTTACAGGGACGGGCTACACCTTC	CASSFTGTGYTF	few	TRBV5-6	TRBJ1-2	NA
TGCGCCAGCAGTGAGTACGAGCAGTACTTC	CASSEYEQYF	few	TRBV10-2	TRBJ2-7	NA
TGTGCCAGCAGCTTGGTTCTAGCGGGAGTAGGGCGTAATGAGCAGTTCTTC	CASSLVLAGVGRNEQFF	NA	TRBV5-6	TRBJ2-1	TRBD2
TGCATCGTTGAACAGACAGGGGTGATACAAGAGACCCAGTACTTC	CIVEQTGVIQETQYF	NA	TRBV29-1	TRBJ2-5	TRBD1
TGTGCCAGCATCTCCTTGGGCGGCAGCTCCTACGAGCGGTACTTC	CASISLGGSSYERYF	NA	TRBV6-5	TRBJ2-7	NA
TGTGCCAGCCGCTTCTTCCTGAGTAGCGGGAGGGCCGTAGATACGCACTATTTT	CASRFFLSSGRAVDTHYF	NA	TRBV11-2	TRBJ2-3	TRBD2
TGTGCCAGCAGCTCAGGACCGAGGGATACGCAGTATTTT	CASSSGPRDTQYF	few	TRBV7-9	TRBJ2-3	NA
TGCGCCAGCAGTGAGACAGGGGGCTTAACTGATGCTTCCTTT	CASSETGGLTDASF	NA	TRBV10-2	TRBJ1-1	TRBD1
TGTGCCAGCAGCCGAAATGGGGGCAGGAATGAGCAGTTCTTC	CASSRNGGRNEQFF	NA	TRBV11-1	TRBJ2-1	NA
TGCGCCAGCAGCTCCCGACTAGCGGGATTAACCTACAATGAGCAGTTCTTC	CASSSRLAGLTYNEQFF	once	TRBV5-1	TRBJ2-1	TRBD2
TGCAGCGTTGGAGAGTGGGCCGTGGGGACCTACGAGCAGTACTTC	CSVGEWAVGTYEQYF	many	TRBV29-1	TRBJ2-7	NA
TGTGCCACCAGCCGACCGATAGTTTTCTTTAGGATAGATACGCAGTATTTT	CATSRPIVFFRIDTQYF	once	TRBV11-2	TRBJ2-3	NA
TGCGCCAGCAGCTCCCCCCCGGGACAGGGATCCAATCAGCCCCAGCATTTT	CASSSPPGQGSNQPQHF	NA	TRBV4-1	TRBJ1-5	TRBD1
TGTGCCAGCAGTTTAAAAGGAGTGAGTCTAGCGGGAGTAACCGGGGAGCTGTTTTTT	CASSLKGVSLAGVTGELFF	few	TRBV12-3/TRBV12-4	TRBJ2-2	TRBD2
TGCGCCAGCAGGGGGACAGGGGCGAACACCGGGGAGCTGTTTTTT	CASRGTGANTGELFF	NA	TRBV10-2	TRBJ2-2	TRBD1
TGTGCCAGCAGCTTGGCTGGATTAAACTATGGCTACACCTTC	CASSLAGLNYGYTF	NA	TRBV5-4	TRBJ1-2	NA
TGTGCCAGCACCAAATACAGGGGTTACTACGAGCAGTACTTC	CASTKYRGYYEQYF	NA	TRBV5-6	TRBJ2-7	TRBD1
TGTGCCAGCAGCTTGTACCCGTCCGGTTACGAACAGTATTTC	CASSLYPSGYEQYF	NA	TRBV11-2	TRBJ2-7	NA
TGTGCCAGCAGTTACTCGAATCCGGGACAAGGGTCATTGAACTATGGCTACACCTTC	CASSYSNPGQGSLNYGYTF	NA	TRBV6-5	TRBJ1-2	NA
TGTACCAGCAGCACGGCCGGGAGGAATGAGCAGTTCTTC	CTSSTAGRNEQFF	NA	TRBV11-1	TRBJ2-1	TRBD2
TGCGCCAGCAGCTTATGGACAGGGCCGGCCGGGGACACCATATATTTT	CASSLWTGPAGDTIYF	NA	TRBV5-1	TRBJ1-3	TRBD1
TGTGCCATCGGGAGAAGCTCTGGAAACACCATATATTTT	CAIGRSSGNTIYF	few	TRBV10-3	TRBJ1-3	NA
TGTAACAGCAGCCCATTACCGGACAGCTACAATGAGCAGTTCTTC	CNSSPLPDSYNEQFF	once	TRBV11-2	TRBJ2-1	NA
TGTGCCAGCAGTGGTCTACTAGCCCGAACCTACGAGCAGTACTTC	CASSGLLARTYEQYF	many	TRBV6-1	TRBJ2-7	NA
TGTGCCACCAGTGCTGAGCGGGCTCTGTACAATGAGCAGTTCTTC	CATSAERALYNEQFF	NA	TRBV24-1	TRBJ2-1	NA
TGTGCCAGCAGCTCAGGAGTGCCAAATAATGAGCAGTTCTTC	CASSSGVPNNEQFF	NA	TRBV13	TRBJ2-1	NA
TGTGCCACGAGCTGGGGAGCCTCGGAGACCCAGTACTTC	CATSWGASETQYF	many	TRBV6-6	TRBJ2-5	NA
TGTACCACCAAGCGGTGGCCTAGCGGCACACATACGCAGTATTTT	CTTKRWPSGTHTQYF	NA	TRBV12-3/TRBV12-4	TRBJ2-3	TRBD2
TGTGCCAGCAGCCCCATCCGAGGGCACAATGAAAAACTGTTTTTT	CASSPIRGHNEKLFF	NA	TRBV7-9	TRBJ1-4	NA